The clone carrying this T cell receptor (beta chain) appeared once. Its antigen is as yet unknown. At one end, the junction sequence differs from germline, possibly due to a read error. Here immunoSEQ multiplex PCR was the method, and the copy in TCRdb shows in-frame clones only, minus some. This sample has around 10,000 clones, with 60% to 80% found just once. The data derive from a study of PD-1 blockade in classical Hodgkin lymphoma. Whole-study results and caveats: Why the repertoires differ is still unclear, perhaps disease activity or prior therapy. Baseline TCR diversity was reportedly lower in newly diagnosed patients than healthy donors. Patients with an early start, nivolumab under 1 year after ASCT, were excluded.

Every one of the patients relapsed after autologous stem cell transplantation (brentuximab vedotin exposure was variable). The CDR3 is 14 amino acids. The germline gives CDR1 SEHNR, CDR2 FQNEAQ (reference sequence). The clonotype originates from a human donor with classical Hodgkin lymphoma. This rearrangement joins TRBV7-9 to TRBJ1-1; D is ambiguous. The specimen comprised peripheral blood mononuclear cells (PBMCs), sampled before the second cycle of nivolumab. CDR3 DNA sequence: TGTGCCAGCAGCTTACCGACACCGAACGCTGAAGCTTTCTTT. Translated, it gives CASSLPTPNAEAFF.